The entry that follows covers one TCR beta chain sequence. Its antigen remains unidentified. The data belong to a study of cytomegalovirus exposure and HLA in healthy donors. Study conclusions and caveats: CMV serostatus was the sole immune exposure information available. Being indistinguishable, some V segments were excluded, TRBV6-2 and TRBV6-3 among them. Per a prior analysis, the majority of TCR beta V segments were productive roughly 87% or roughly 30% of the time. It was in a later analysis that TCR association rates were seen to vary by HLA locus, highest for DRB1 and lowest for HLA-C.

A multiplex PCR was run with 60 Vbeta primers and 13 Jbeta primers. The protocol was immunoSEQ multiplex PCR, while the TCRdb copy is restricted to in-frame clones and leaves out a portion. The sample has 200,000 or so clones; approximately 82% are singletons. CDR3 length equals 13 residues. CDR1 SGHAT and CDR2 FQNNGV come from the germline V gene. The V gene lost 5 bases and the J gene lost 2 bases, with 9 bases spanning the gap. This receptor was taken from a woman in her late teens or twenties in good health and CMV-seropositive. This sequence joins TRBV11-2 and TRBJ1-2; D might be TRBD1 (5 bases). The sample taken for sequencing was PBMCs. CDR3 loop: CASSRDRNYGYTF. DNA of the CDR3: TGTGCCAGCAGCCGAGACAGAAACTATGGCTACACCTTC.